This entry lists 23 T cell receptor beta chains sequenced from one sample in a study of cytomegalovirus exposure and HLA in healthy donors. With 60 Vbeta and 13 Jbeta primers, the PCR was carried out. TCRdb's copy holds only in-frame clones and misses some; the assay was immunoSEQ multiplex PCR. The data show more than 90,000 clones, approximately 79% seen once. The sequenced sample consisted of PBMCs. Every receptor here comes from a man in his forties or fifties in good health and CMV-seropositive.

The V and J genes are TRBV19 and TRBJ2-7; D gene ambiguous. Trimming took off 7 bases at V and 0 bases at J, with 13 bases between the two ends. The germline V gene encodes CDR1 LNHDA and CDR2 SQIVND (reference sequence). CDR3 length: 14 residues. The chain's CDR3 is CASKWAPSSYEQYF. The DNA of the CDR3 is TGTGCCAGTAAATGGGCCCCCAGCTCCTACGAGCAGTACTTC.

The DNA of the CDR3 is TGTGCCAGTAGTAGAGGACAGCTGTCCAACACTGAAGCTTTCTTT. Residues: CASSRGQLSNTEAFF. This rearrangement joins TRBV19 to TRBJ1-1; a possible D gene is TRBD1 (6 bases). The CDR3 has 15 residues. The germline gives CDR1 LNHDA, CDR2 SQIVND (reference sequence). Trimming removed 4 bases from V and 2 bases from J, with 14 bases in between.

The chain is built from TRBV18 and TRBJ1-2; the D gene is possibly TRBD1 (5 bases). Germline CDR1 reads KGHSH; CDR2 reads LQKENI. The CDR3 is 12 amino acids. V lost 1 base, J lost 6 bases, and 6 bases lay in between. The CDR3: CASSPQGDGYTF. The DNA for the CDR3 is TGTGCCAGCTCACCACAAGGGGATGGCTACACCTTC.

This chain uses TRBV5-1 with TRBJ1-1; D unclear. This CDR3 spans 17 amino acids. Germline V gene sequence: CDR1 SGHRS, CDR2 YFSETQ. V lost 1 base and J 0 bases, leaving 16 bases between the germline ends. The CDR3 sequence is CASSLKRGLPVNTEAFF. The CDR3 DNA follows: TGCGCCAGCAGCTTGAAGCGGGGTCTACCCGTGAACACTGAAGCTTTCTTT.

The V and J genes are TRBV19 and TRBJ2-2, with TRBD1 matching 7 bases. The CDR3 has 16 amino acids. J was trimmed by 3 bases and V by 1 base; bases with no gene match: 5. Germline lookup yields CDR1 LNHDA and CDR2 SQIVND (reference sequence). Here the CDR3 reads CASSIGNRGYTGELFF. Here the CDR3 DNA reads TGTGCCAGTAGTATAGGAAACAGGGGTTACACCGGGGAGCTGTTTTTT. The complete variable domain, with remaining parts taken from reference TRBV19 and TRBJ2-2, reads DGGITQSPKYLFRKEGQNVTLSCEQNLNHDAMYWYRQDPGQGLRLIYYSQIVNDFQKGDIAEGYSVSREKKESFPLTVTSAQKNPTAFYLCASSIGNRGYTGELFFGEGSRLTVL.

This chain connects TRBV11-3 to TRBJ2-7; 10 bases map to TRBD1. J gave up 0 bases and V 5 bases, and 4 bases lay outside the gene matches. Germline V gene sequence: CDR1 SGHNT, CDR2 YENEEA. This CDR3 region has 15 residues. The CDR3 loop is CASSPGQGFSYEQYF. The CDR3 bases are TGTGCCAGCAGCCCGGGACAGGGGTTCTCCTACGAGCAGTACTTC.

The table lists this clone with a few counts. The chain is built from TRBV5-6 and TRBJ2-7; D is possibly TRBD1 (5 bases). Germline CDR1 and CDR2: SGHDT and YYEEEE. The CDR3 has 15 amino acids. V dropped 0 bases and J dropped 3 bases, with 13 bases sitting between them. The CDR3 sequence is CASSLVGAEIYEQYF. CDR3 nucleotide sequence: TGTGCCAGCAGCTTGGTAGGGGCTGAGATCTACGAGCAGTACTTC. Based on the CDR3 plus reference TRBV5-6 and TRBJ2-7, the full variable domain is DAGVTQSPTHLIKTRGQQVTLRCSPKSGHDTVSWYQQALGQGPQFIFQYYEEEERQRGNFPDRFSGHQFPNYSSELNVNALLLGDSALYLCASSLVGAEIYEQYFGPGTRLTVT.

V usage is TRBV28 and J usage is TRBJ2-1; 7 nucleotides line up with TRBD2. The CDR3 loop spans 17 amino acids. V dropped 2 bases and J dropped 5; count of bases not matched to a gene: 12. The germline V gene encodes CDR1 MDHEN and CDR2 SYDVKM. CDR3 loop: CASSLPGLRSHDNEQFF. The CDR3 DNA sequence: TGTGCCAGCAGTTTACCGGGACTAAGGTCTCATGACAATGAGCAGTTCTTC.

The gene calls are TRBV2 and TRBJ2-3, with D perhaps TRBD2 (6 bases). V was cut by 1 base and J by 4 bases, with 6 bases left in between. This CDR3 region has 13 residues. The germline CDR1 and CDR2 sequences are SNHLY and FYNNEI. The CDR3 region has the DNA TGTGCCAGCAGTGAAGGGGGGGCAGATACGCAGTATTTT. Translated, it gives CASSEGGADTQYF.

The chain has TRBV11-1 and TRBJ2-7; TRBD1 is a possible D gene (6 bases). This CDR3 contains 13 residues. CDR1 SGHAT and CDR2 FQDESV come from the germline V gene (reference sequence). Trimming shortened V by 1 base and J by 2 bases, and 6 bases separated the two germline ends. DNA for the CDR3: TGTGCCAGCAGCTTAGGGACAGCCTACGAGCAGTACTTC. Amino acids: CASSLGTAYEQYF.

The chain has TRBV7-7 and TRBJ2-1; 10 bases agree with TRBD2. This CDR3 region has 14 residues. The V segment lost 1 base and the J segment 10 bases; nucleotides outside the gene matches: 4. The germline gives CDR1 SSHAT, CDR2 FNYEAQ (reference sequence). CDR3 nucleotides: TGTGCCAGCAGCTTAGAAGGGGGACTAGCGGAGCAGTTCTTC. Amino acids: CASSLEGGLAEQFF.

J is TRBJ2-7 and V is TRBV5-1, with a possible D match to TRBD1 (5 bases). Trimming stripped 2 bases from V and 4 bases from J, with 10 bases between. Germline V gives CDR1 SGHRS, CDR2 YFSETQ. The CDR3 runs 13 residues. The CDR3 bases are TGCGCCAGCAGCTTTGAAGGGGCTTACGAGCAGTACTTC. Its protein is CASSFEGAYEQYF.

CDR3 in amino acids: CASSPALAGGEDEQFF. The CDR3, as DNA: TGTGCCAGCAGTCCGGCCCTAGCGGGAGGGGAAGATGAGCAGTTCTTC. The chain is built from TRBV27 and TRBJ2-1, with TRBD2 identical over 12 bases. The trim removed 5 bases at V and 8 bases at J, leaving 10 bases unmatched. Germline values: CDR1 MNHEY, CDR2 SMNVEV (reference sequence). The CDR3 loop spans 16 amino acids.

This sequence joins TRBV2 and TRBJ1-6; 8 bases map to TRBD1. CDR3 size: 16 residues. J gave up 7 bases and V 3 bases, and 8 bases lay outside the gene matches. The germline V gene has CDR1 SNHLY and CDR2 FYNNEI. The chain's CDR3 is CASSDGPGGFNSPLHF. CDR3 bases: TGTGCCAGCAGTGATGGGCCAGGGGGCTTCAATTCACCCCTCCACTTT.

This clone was observed a single time. The genes are TRBV28 and TRBJ1-3; TRBD1 matches at 9 bases. Trimming at V came to 6 bases and at J to 4 bases, leaving 19 bases not matched to a gene. The CDR3 is 19 residues long. Germline V gene data show CDR1 as MDHEN and CDR2 as SYDVKM. This chain's CDR3 is CASSRTHRETGGYGNTIYF. The DNA for the CDR3 is TGTGCCAGCAGCCGGACCCATCGGGAGACAGGGGGGTACGGAAACACCATATATTTT.

J is TRBJ2-5 and V is TRBV7-9, with 8 positions matching TRBD2. CDR3 size: 15 residues. Per germline, CDR1 SEHNR and CDR2 FQNEAQ (reference sequence). The trim removed 0 bases at V and 5 bases at J, leaving 5 bases unmatched. The CDR3 protein is CASSLARGGRETQYF. The CDR3 DNA sequence: TGTGCCAGCAGCTTAGCCCGGGGGGGCAGGGAGACCCAGTACTTC.

V usage is TRBV5-1 and J usage is TRBJ2-7; 10 nucleotides align to TRBD2. The CDR3 contains 13 residues. J was trimmed by 6 bases and V by 3 bases; bases with no gene match: 3. In germline, CDR1 is SGHRS, CDR2 YFSETQ. This CDR3 reads CASSSGLALEQYF. The CDR3 DNA reads TGCGCCAGCAGCTCGGGACTAGCGCTCGAGCAGTACTTC.

This chain uses TRBV19 with TRBJ2-1; tentative D call: TRBD2 (6 bases). With 8 bases removed from V and 0 bases from J, the gap between germline ends came to 8 bases. CDR3 size: 13 residues. Germline-derived CDR1 and CDR2 are LNHDA and SQIVND (reference sequence). The CDR3: CASSGDSYNEQFF. CDR3 bases: TGTGCCAGTTCGGGAGACTCCTACAATGAGCAGTTCTTC.

This clone was seen more than once but under ten times. V gene TRBV6-5 combines with J gene TRBJ1-1; TRBD1 matches at 10 bases. V trimming: 5 bases; J trimming: 11 bases; junction bases outside the gene matches: 8. CDR1 and CDR2 from the germline V gene are MNHEY and SVGAGI. The CDR3 extends over 13 amino acids. The chain's CDR3 is CASSTDRGLRAFF. CDR3 nucleotide sequence: TGTGCCAGCAGTACCGACAGGGGGCTCAGGGCTTTCTTT.

The rearrangement uses TRBV5-1 and TRBJ2-1; 8 bases fit TRBD2. Germline lookup yields CDR1 SGHRS and CDR2 YFSETQ. The trim removed 0 bases at V and 4 bases at J, leaving 6 bases unmatched. This CDR3 comprises 16 residues. The CDR3 sequence is CASSLVMTSAYNEQFF. The CDR3 DNA sequence: TGCGCCAGCAGCTTGGTTATGACTAGCGCTTACAATGAGCAGTTCTTC.

The chain carries TRBV9 and TRBJ2-7; weak D call: TRBD1 (5 bases). V lost 1 base and J 0 bases, leaving 11 bases between the germline ends. Germline V gene sequence: CDR1 SGDLS, CDR2 YYNGEE. The CDR3 consists of 15 residues. The CDR3 sequence: CASSVSLGDSYEQYF. In DNA, the CDR3 is TGTGCCAGCAGCGTATCGCTAGGGGACTCCTACGAGCAGTACTTC.

The V call is TRBV9, the J call TRBJ1-1; weak D call: TRBD1 (5 bases). From germline, CDR1 is SGDLS and CDR2 YYNGEE. This CDR3 has 16 residues. V was shortened by 5 bases and J by 4 bases, with 21 bases between the two germline ends. CDR3 sequence (DNA): TGTGCCAGCAGGAACCTCGGGCGGGGGTTCGGCACTGAAGCTTTCTTT. Its protein is CASRNLGRGFGTEAFF.

V gene TRBV5-1 combines with J gene TRBJ2-7; 8 bases line up with TRBD2. Unmatched junction bases numbered 11, after V lost 4 bases and J lost 5 bases. Germline CDR1 SGHRS, CDR2 YFSETQ. The CDR3 spans 15 residues. The CDR3 here is CASSPLGGVKDEQYF. CDR3 DNA sequence: TGCGCCAGCAGCCCCCTCGGGGGGGTGAAGGACGAGCAGTACTTC. Full variable domain (rest looked up from reference TRBV5-1 and TRBJ2-7): KAGVTQTPRYLIKTRGQQVTLSCSPISGHRSVSWYQQTPGQGLQFLFEYFSETQRNKGNFPGRFSGRQFSNSRSEMNVSTLELGDSALYLCASSPLGGVKDEQYFGPGTRLTVT.